These 17 T cell receptor beta chains originate from one sample sequenced in a study of shared clonotypes between healthy human individuals. Assay: immunoSEQ multiplex PCR; the TCRdb copy retains only in-frame clones and omits some. The sample contains 850,000 to 1,100,000 clones, approximately 77% of which appear only once. Sequenced: memory CD4+ T cells from PBMCs. Noted subset: CD45RA-negative fraction. The receptors were gathered from a man aged 18 to 30 in good health. Some clones in this sample may be carry-over from other donors' samples.

This clone occurred a few times. The gene calls are TRBV2 and TRBJ2-2, with D perhaps TRBD2 (6 bases). CDR3 size: 11 residues. CDR1 and CDR2 from the germline V gene are SNHLY and FYNNEI. V was shortened by 9 bases and J by 5 bases, with 7 bases between the two germline ends. This chain's CDR3 is CARGTTGELFF. For the CDR3, the DNA is TGTGCCAGAGGGACTACCGGGGAGCTGTTTTTT.

CDR3: CASSPSQGSSEQYF. CDR3 sequence (DNA): TGTGCCAGCAGCCCCTCACAGGGTTCGTCCGAGCAGTACTTC. V is TRBV7-2 and J is TRBJ2-7, with D tentatively TRBD1 (6 bases). This CDR3 has 14 amino acids. Germline V gene lookup returns CDR1 SGHTA and CDR2 FQGNSA. V was shortened by 5 bases and J by 6 bases, with 17 bases between the two germline ends.

This clone was recorded once. The rearrangement joins TRBV28 to TRBJ2-7; 8 bases fit TRBD1. The CDR3 is made up of 14 amino acids. Per the germline V gene, CDR1 is MDHEN and CDR2 is SYDVKM. The ends lost 5 bases at V and 6 bases at J; junction bases unmatched: 9. The CDR3 region has the DNA TGTGCCAGCAGTCCCCCGGACAGGGTGGGCGAGCAGTACTTC. Protein sequence: CASSPPDRVGEQYF.

V is TRBV5-6 and J is TRBJ1-5; 7 bases line up with TRBD1. CDR3 length equals 15 residues. V shed 4 bases and J 8 bases; nucleotides not matched to a gene: 12. The V gene's germline CDR1 is SGHDT and CDR2 YYEEEE. The CDR3 here is CASSRGDRDREPQHF. In DNA form, the CDR3 reads TGTGCCAGCAGCCGGGGGGACAGAGACAGGGAGCCCCAGCATTTT.

This clone has a single count. The chain recombines TRBV7-8 with TRBJ2-1, with D perhaps matching TRBD1 or TRBD2 (5 bases each). Trimming took 3 bases from V and 14 from J, leaving 14 bases between them. CDR1 and CDR2 (germline): SGHVS, FQNEAQ. CDR3 length: 12 residues. The CDR3 protein is CASSFGTAKEFF. CDR3 bases: TGTGCCAGCAGCTTCGGGACGGCTAAGGAGTTCTTC.

This clone was seen once. The J gene is TRBJ1-2, the V gene TRBV5-1, with 8 bases aligning to TRBD1. Germline CDR1 SGHRS, CDR2 YFSETQ. Trimming took 3 bases from V and 7 from J; bases not matched to a gene: 8. The CDR3 runs 14 residues. CDR3 residues: CASSSLGQGSGYTF. In DNA, the CDR3 is TGCGCCAGCAGCTCCCTCGGACAGGGAAGTGGCTACACCTTC.

The gene calls are TRBV5-1 and TRBJ1-1; D perhaps matches TRBD1 (5 bases). Germline lookup yields CDR1 SGHRS and CDR2 YFSETQ. V was trimmed by 4 bases and J by 5 bases, leaving 15 bases between them. CDR3 length equals 14 residues. This chain's CDR3 is CASSPGPGGTEAFF. The CDR3 DNA is TGCGCCAGCAGCCCGGGACCTGGGGGAACTGAAGCTTTCTTT.

This chain links TRBV28 with TRBJ1-4; no clear D gene. The V end lost 7 bases, the J end lost 7 bases, and 13 bases lay between the germline ends. The CDR3 is 13 residues long. The V gene's germline CDR1 is MDHEN and CDR2 SYDVKM. The CDR3 DNA is TGTGCCAGCAAGATCCCCCATTTTGAAAAACTGTTTTTT. Amino acid sequence: CASKIPHFEKLFF.

Only a few counts were recorded for this clone. The V gene is TRBV12-2, the J gene TRBJ2-7. TRBV12-2 is labeled a pseudogene. The CDR3 loop spans 14 amino acids. CDR3 loop: CASRPGLVFYEQYF. CDR3 coding DNA: TGTGCAAGTCGCCCCGGGCTAGTTTTCTACGAGCAGTACTTC.

The chain employs TRBV7-8 and TRBJ2-3; the match to TRBD2 covers 9 bases. V dropped 8 bases and J dropped 2; count of bases not matched to a gene: 17. The CDR3 length is 18 residues. In germline, CDR1 is SGHVS, CDR2 FQNEAQ. The CDR3 nucleotides are TGTGCCAGCCTGCACGCTAGGAGGTCTAGCGGGACCACAGATACGCAGTATTTT. Translated: CASLHARRSSGTTDTQYF. Using reference TRBV7-8 and TRBJ2-3 for the parts outside the CDR3, the full variable domain is GAGVSQSPRYKVAKRGQDVALRCDPISGHVSLFWYQQALGQGPEFLTYFQNEAQLDKSGLPSDRFFAERPEGSVSTLKIQRTQQEDSAVYLCASLHARRSSGTTDTQYFGPGTRLTVL.

The rearrangement joins TRBV12-2 to TRBJ2-7; whether TRBD1, the table's D call, matches the DNA was not checked. TRBV12-2 is noted as a pseudogene. This CDR3 has 16 amino acids. CDR3 protein: CASRLHPGQGAYEQYF. The CDR3 bases are TGTGCAAGTCGCTTACACCCGGGACAGGGGGCCTACGAGCAGTACTTC.

The chain recombines TRBV30 with TRBJ1-1, with D unresolved. The length of the CDR3 is 13 residues. Trimming took off 1 base at V and 4 bases at J, with 10 bases between the two ends. CDR1 is GTSNPN, CDR2 SVGIG, per germline (reference sequence). This CDR3 reads CAWSGGPSTEAFF. The CDR3 bases are TGTGCCTGGAGTGGAGGGCCCAGCACTGAAGCTTTCTTT. Together with reference TRBV30 and TRBJ1-1, the CDR3 gives the full variable domain: SQTIHQWPATLVQPVGSPLSLECTVEGTSNPNLYWYRQAAGRGLQLLFYSVGIGQISSEVPQNLSASRPQDRQFILSSKKLLLSDSGFYLCAWSGGPSTEAFFGQGTRLTVV.

This clone was counted between two and nine times. This specimen includes other DNA sequences encoding the same CDR3. The chain couples TRBV18 to TRBJ2-3; 7 positions agree with TRBD2. CDR3 length equals 15 residues. With V trimmed by 0 bases and J by 0 bases, 0 bases remained unmatched. CDR1 and CDR2 from the germline V gene are KGHSH and LQKENI. The CDR3 DNA sequence: TGTGCCAGCTCACCACCGGGGGGGAGCACAGATACGCAGTATTTT. As protein: CASSPPGGSTDTQYF.

This clone was counted at least ten times. This chain joins TRBV28 and TRBJ1-2, with 10 positions matching TRBD1. Germline V gene sequence: CDR1 MDHEN, CDR2 SYDVKM. V lost 5 bases, J lost 13 bases, and 10 bases stayed unmatched. This CDR3 has 13 amino acids. CDR3 sequence (DNA): TGTGCCAGCAGTCCGGGACAGGGGCCTCAATGCACCTTC. Its protein is CASSPGQGPQCTF.

This clone showed up just once. The chain joins TRBV7-2 to TRBJ1-2, with D perhaps matching TRBD1 (5 bases). The CDR3 is 14 amino acids. V gave up 4 bases and J gave up 13 bases, with 22 bases separating them. Germline CDR1 reads SGHTA; CDR2 reads FQGNSA. CDR3 amino acids: CASSSYRTNTVSTF. CDR3 DNA: TGTGCCAGCAGCTCCTATAGGACAAACACCGTCTCCACCTTC.

V and J are TRBV2 and TRBJ2-1; D gene unclear. The germline CDR1 and CDR2 sequences are SNHLY and FYNNEI. The ends were cut back, 3 bases at V and 2 bases at J, with 14 bases in the middle. CDR3 length: 16 amino acids. The CDR3 loop is CASSDRAGETYNEQFF. CDR3 nucleotides: TGTGCCAGCAGTGATAGAGCTGGCGAGACCTACAATGAGCAGTTCTTC.

The V and J genes are TRBV28 and TRBJ2-7; 9 nucleotides agree with TRBD1. Germline CDR1 and CDR2: MDHEN and SYDVKM. The length of the CDR3 is 14 residues. Trimming took 4 bases from V and 5 from J; bases not matched to a gene: 6. The CDR3 is CASSSGTGKHEQYF. For the CDR3, the DNA is TGTGCCAGCAGTTCCGGGACAGGGAAGCACGAGCAGTACTTC.